This TCR beta chain appears in the sequencing data of a study of cytomegalovirus exposure and HLA in healthy donors. The V and J ends lost 5 bases and 2 bases, in that order; junction bases with no gene match: 5. This CDR3 is 14 amino acids long. Germline V gene lookup returns CDR1 SGHTA and CDR2 FQGNSA. With 60 Vbeta and 13 Jbeta primers, the PCR was carried out. Authors' data handling: Among the unique TCR beta chains that a later analysis counted, around 82 million in all, approximately 12 million were shared. Assay: immunoSEQ multiplex PCR; the TCRdb copy retains only in-frame clones and omits some. V, J and clone size are taken as reported in that table, and D and trimming were inferred from the DNA itself. The sample records 150,000 or so clones, more than 65% being singletons. Study-wide findings and caveats: A few CMV-associated chains were confirmed in vitro to be specific for CMV antigens. Earlier analysis found most TCR beta V segments productive about 87% or about 30% of the time. Later analysis identified a missense DCLRE1C variant that was linked to TCR beta V- and J-gene trimming.

Remarks on this clone: The antigen is not known.

The TCR comes from a man between 18 and 35 years old in good health and CMV-seropositive. Sequenced material: PBMCs. The chain employs TRBV7-2 and TRBJ2-5; TRBD1 matches 7 bases. CDR3 amino acids: CASSRDRTQETQYF. Written as DNA, the CDR3 is TGTGCCAGCAGCCGGGACAGAACTCAAGAGACCCAGTACTTC.